Following are 5 T cell receptor beta chains from one sample sequenced in a study of shared clonotypes between healthy human individuals. Measured with immunoSEQ multiplex PCR; TCRdb has only the in-frame clones, and not every one. The sample lists some 1,400,000 clones, about 96% seen once, with approximately 1% in the top ten. The sample consisted of naive CD4+ T cells sorted from blood. Subset noted: CD45RA+ positively selected. The source of these receptors is a man aged 25-45 years in good health.

The chain has TRBV2 and TRBJ2-3; 10 bases match TRBD2. This CDR3 contains 14 residues. Per germline, CDR1 SNHLY and CDR2 FYNNEI. V trimming: 6 bases; J trimming: 5 bases; junction bases outside the gene matches: 5. This chain's CDR3 is CASRVLAGVDTQYF. DNA of the CDR3: TGTGCCAGCAGGGTCCTAGCGGGAGTAGATACGCAGTATTTT. The full variable domain, completed using reference TRBV2 and TRBJ2-3, is EPEVTQTPSHQVTQMGQEVILRCVPISNHLYFYWYRQILGQKVEFLVSFYNNEISEKSEIFDDQFSVERPDGSNFTLKIRSTKLEDSAMYFCASRVLAGVDTQYFGPGTRLTVL.

This clone was counted a single time. V gene TRBV5-1 combines with J gene TRBJ2-2; possibly TRBD1 or TRBD2 for D (5 bases each). V lost 0 bases and J lost 2, with 14 bases in between. This CDR3 region has 17 residues. Per germline, CDR1 SGHRS and CDR2 YFSETQ. The CDR3 DNA sequence: TGCGCCAGCAGCTTGGCAACCATTAGGGACAACACCGGGGAGCTGTTTTTT. This sequence encodes CASSLATIRDNTGELFF.

The chain is built from TRBV6-6 and TRBJ2-7; D perhaps matches TRBD2 (5 bases). The CDR3 totals 13 residues. The germline gives CDR1 MNHNY, CDR2 SVGAGI (reference sequence). With 0 bases removed from V and 5 bases from J, the gap between germline ends came to 8 bases. CDR3 sequence (DNA): TGTGCCAGCAGTTACTCGACGGGGAACGAGCAGTACTTC. Translation: CASSYSTGNEQYF.

This chain uses TRBV6-8 with TRBJ2-1; the match to TRBD2 covers 11 bases. This CDR3 region has 13 residues. V dropped 10 bases and J dropped 4; count of bases not matched to a gene: 3. Looked up from germline, CDR1 is MNHGY and CDR2 is SAAAGT. CDR3 nucleotides: TGTGCCACCCGACTAGCGGGGTACAATGAGCAGTTCTTC. As protein: CATRLAGYNEQFF.

The rearrangement joins TRBV7-9 to TRBJ2-7, with D maybe TRBD2 (5 bases). The germline gives CDR1 SEHNR, CDR2 FQNEAQ (reference sequence). The CDR3 contains 13 residues. With 5 bases removed from V and 3 bases from J, the gap between germline ends came to 11 bases. This CDR3 reads CASSRLGGYEQYF. In DNA form, the CDR3 reads TGTGCCAGCAGCCGCTTAGGAGGCTACGAGCAGTACTTC.